The clone carrying this TCR beta chain was observed at least ten times. Its antigen remains unknown. Germline CDR1 reads SQVTM; CDR2 reads ANQGSEA. V lost 6 bases and J 0 bases, leaving 12 bases between the germline ends. The CDR3 runs to 14 residues. Time point reported: sample taken at primary tumor resection. The donors comprised around 72 untreated early-stage non-small cell lung cancer patients. Unsorted whole RNA from tumor, nontumor lung or frozen PBMC underwent sequencing. From the 5' RACE reads, TCRdb called clonotypes with MiXCR, one entry per CDR3 protein. Of tens of thousands of distinct CDR3 sequences detected, 6.3% appear once; the ten largest clones hold roughly 14%. This entry belongs to a study of spatial heterogeneity in lung cancer. Background on the study: The study consistently detected more beta-chain than alpha-chain sequences. Points from the study as a whole: Compared with follow-up, resection was when ubiquitous expanded tumor TCRs appeared in blood more.

The genes are TRBV29-1 and TRBJ2-1; D is unclear. This sample comprised PBMCs, obtained at surgery. The TCR sequence derives from a female donor with early-stage non-small cell lung cancer. The CDR3 sequence is CSVLGQISYNEQFF. DNA for the CDR3: TGCAGCGTCCTCGGCCAAATCTCCTACAATGAGCAGTTCTTC.